This is a list of T cell receptor beta chains from one sample in a study of beta chain features in type 1 diabetes. This table comes from immunoSEQ multiplex PCR, and its TCRdb copy is limited to in-frame clones, with some not included. The sample has a few hundred thousand clones, 14% seen once. What was sequenced was central memory CD4+ T cells from blood. The receptors were gathered from a man aged 25 to 40 in good health. Each CDR3 is given with its conserved first and last residue. A D gene is named only where the DNA matches it firmly. The size entry is marked missing in some rows and otherwise reads once, few, many or a size class.

J	D	size	V	DNA	CDR3
TRBJ1-6	NA	NA	TRBV6-6	TGTGCCAGCAGTCAGGGTGGCAGATCCATTAATTCACCCCTCCACTTT	CASSQGGRSINSPLHF
TRBJ1-4	TRBD1	many	TRBV7-9	TGTGCCAGCAGCTTGGAGACAGGGGTGTATGAAAAACTGTTTTTT	CASSLETGVYEKLFF
TRBJ1-5	NA	few	TRBV18	TGTGCCAGCTCATCCTCGGGGTTCAATCAGCCCCAGCATTTT	CASSSSGFNQPQHF
TRBJ2-1	NA	many	TRBV7-7	TGTGCTAGCAGCTTTACTAAGAGCAATGAGCAGTTCTTC	CASSFTKSNEQFF
TRBJ1-2	TRBD1	NA	TRBV19	TGTGCCAGTACGGGACAGGCCACCTATGGCTACACCTTC	CASTGQATYGYTF
TRBJ2-2	TRBD1	NA	TRBV10-3	TGTGCCATCAGCGATACCCACAGGGGCCGGAGCACCGGGGAGCTGTTTTTT	CAISDTHRGRSTGELFF
TRBJ2-7	TRBD2	many	TRBV2	TGTGCCAGCAGTACTCAGCGGGGGGCTCTTACCTACGAGCAGTACTTC	CASSTQRGALTYEQYF
TRBJ2-4	TRBD1	NA	TRBV7-2	TGTGCCAGCAGCCAACAGGGGCAGGGAAACATTCAGTACTTC	CASSQQGQGNIQYF
TRBJ2-2	NA	few	TRBV4-1	TGCGCCAGCAGCCAAGACCACCGTGGCGGGGAGCTGTTTTTT	CASSQDHRGGELFF
TRBJ2-3	NA	few	TRBV9	TGTGCCAGCAGCGTAAGCCGGAGGGATACGCAGTATTTT	CASSVSRRDTQYF
TRBJ2-7	NA	few	TRBV6-5	TGTGCCAGCAGTTACTCACCCAGGGCTTACGAGCAGTACTTC	CASSYSPRAYEQYF
TRBJ1-4	TRBD1	NA	TRBV5-5	TGTGCCAGCAGGTCGACAGGGACTTCAACTAATGAAAAACTGTTTTTT	CASRSTGTSTNEKLFF
TRBJ2-1	TRBD2	few	TRBV19	TGTGCCAGTAGTATGCGGACTAGATACAATGAGCAGTTCTTC	CASSMRTRYNEQFF
TRBJ2-1	NA	NA	TRBV6-1	TGTGCCAGCAGGCCCGACGGTGGGGCCTACAATGAGCAGTTCTTC	CASRPDGGAYNEQFF
TRBJ2-1	TRBD2	few	TRBV7-9	TGTGCCAGCAGCCCCCTAGCGGGGGGACCCAATGAGCAGTTCTTC	CASSPLAGGPNEQFF
TRBJ2-5	TRBD1	NA	TRBV7-3	TGTGCCAGCAGCCCCTCAATCACCGGGACAGGGGGGGAGACCCAGTACTTC	CASSPSITGTGGETQYF
TRBJ2-3	TRBD2	NA	TRBV13	TGTGCCAGCAGCCTGTTACTAGCGGGAGCTGAAGATACGCAGTATTTT	CASSLLLAGAEDTQYF
TRBJ1-2	NA	few	TRBV6-6	TGTGCCAGCAGTTACTCAGGGGATGCCTATGGCTACACCTTC	CASSYSGDAYGYTF
TRBJ2-3	NA	NA	TRBV5-6	TGTGCCAGCAGCTTGGTAGAGGGGGATACGCAGTATTTT	CASSLVEGDTQYF
TRBJ1-5	TRBD1	NA	TRBV11-2	TGTGCCAGCAGCTCGACAGGGAATCAGCCCCAGCATTTT	CASSSTGNQPQHF
TRBJ2-1	NA	few	TRBV6-6	TGTGCCGCCGAAGGACAAAGCTCCTACAATGAGCAGTTCTTC	CAAEGQSSYNEQFF
TRBJ2-5	NA	many	TRBV7-2	TGTGCCAGCAGTCTTACCCCCAGGGGGGCTCAAGAGACCCAGTACTTC	CASSLTPRGAQETQYF
TRBJ1-1	NA	NA	TRBV19	TGTGCCAGTAGTATAGGTGGGAACGGGGACACTGAAGCTTTCTTT	CASSIGGNGDTEAFF
TRBJ2-5	NA	NA	TRBV5-4	TGTGCCAGCAGGAAGGGCATCGGCCAAGAGACCCAGTACTTC	CASRKGIGQETQYF
TRBJ2-7	NA	few	TRBV27	TGTGCCAGCAGGTCCTCAGGGGCGCGGTACGAGCAGTACTTC	CASRSSGARYEQYF
TRBJ2-2	TRBD2	few	TRBV5-4	TGTGCCAGCAGCCCAGATAGCGGGAGGGCGAACACCGGGGAGCTGTTTTTT	CASSPDSGRANTGELFF
TRBJ2-5	TRBD1	NA	TRBV2	TGTGCCAGCAGTGTAGACAGGGAAGAGACCCAGTACTTC	CASSVDREETQYF
TRBJ2-7	NA	many	TRBV7-7	TGTGCCAGCAGCTTAGTCCAAAAGTTTGGACAGTCTGACTTC	CASSLVQKFGQSDF
TRBJ2-2	NA	few	TRBV19	TGTGCCAGTAGTCCTATCTTCACCGGGGAGCTGTTTTTT	CASSPIFTGELFF
TRBJ2-6	NA	NA	TRBV27	TGTGCCAGCAGTTTCCCTGGGGCCAACGTCCTGACTTTC	CASSFPGANVLTF
TRBJ2-3	TRBD2	few	TRBV5-1	TGCGCCAGCAGCTCCCGACTAGCGGGAGAGCCCACAGATACGCAGTATTTT	CASSSRLAGEPTDTQYF
TRBJ1-2	NA	NA	TRBV6-6	TGTGCCAGCAGTTCCCAGGGAGCTAACTATGGCTACACCTTC	CASSSQGANYGYTF
TRBJ1-4	NA	NA	TRBV5-6	TGTGCCAGCAGCTTTTCGGGCCAGCCTGATGAAAAACTGTTTTTT	CASSFSGQPDEKLFF
TRBJ2-1	NA	few	TRBV4-2	TGTGCCAGCAGCCAAGATCCGATTCGCGATGAGCAGTTCTTC	CASSQDPIRDEQFF
TRBJ1-4	NA	NA	TRBV27	TGTGCCAGCAGTTTATTTGGCAGGAGGGGGGAAAAACTGTTTTTT	CASSLFGRRGEKLFF
TRBJ1-1	NA	NA	TRBV6-1	TGTGCCAGCAGTTCCCTTGAGGGCCGTAGTGAAGCTTTCTTT	CASSSLEGRSEAFF
TRBJ2-3	TRBD1	many	TRBV6-6	TGTGCCAGCAGCCTGAGACAGGGAGCACATACGCAGTATTTT	CASSLRQGAHTQYF
TRBJ2-5	TRBD2	few	TRBV19	TGTGCCACCTGGGGGGGAGAGACCCAGTACTTC	CATWGGETQYF
TRBJ2-1	TRBD2	many	TRBV4-3	TGCGCCAGCAGCCAAGATTCTTCGACTAGCGGCTACAATGAGCAGTTCTTC	CASSQDSSTSGYNEQFF
TRBJ2-5	TRBD2	few	TRBV7-2	TGTGCCAGCAGCTTGGGACTAGCGGGGGGGCCCGGGGCCCAGTACTTC	CASSLGLAGGPGAQYF
TRBJ1-5	NA	many	TRBV11-2	TGTGCCAGCAGCCTAGAAGGGGGGCTGTCATTCGGCCGGGTCAATCAGCCCCAGCATTTT	CASSLEGGLSFGRVNQPQHF
TRBJ1-1	NA	NA	TRBV6-1	TGTGCCAGCAGCCCCGGGCGAGACGCACTGAAAGCTTTCTTT	CASSPGRDALKAFF